Listed below are T cell receptor beta chains from one sample, sequenced in a study of CD8 T cells in Susac syndrome. Using its own MiXCR run on the immunoSEQ multiplex PCR reads, TCRdb lists one record per CDR3 protein. The sample includes more than 150,000 distinct CDR3 sequences, roughly 95% of them seen just once. Sequenced input: CD4+ T cells from PBMCs. These TCRs come from a human donor with Susac syndrome. Both conserved end residues are part of each CDR3. The order of the fields is V gene, D gene, clone size, J gene, CDR3 protein, CDR3 DNA. A D gene is named only where the DNA matches it firmly. Some rows mark clone size as missing; the rest say once, few, many or name a class of expanded clone.

v_gene: TRBV7-8; d_gene: NA; abundance: NA; j_gene: TRBJ2-7; CDR3aa: CASSSSLSPQLSSYEQYF; CDR3nt: TGTGCCAGCAGCTCCTCTTTAAGTCCCCAACTTAGCTCCTACGAGCAGTACTTC
v_gene: TRBV5-4; d_gene: TRBD1; abundance: once; j_gene: TRBJ1-6; CDR3aa: CASRGTGIDNSPLHF; CDR3nt: TGTGCCAGCAGAGGGACAGGAATTGATAATTCACCCCTCCACTTT
v_gene: TRBV5-1; d_gene: TRBD1; abundance: NA; j_gene: TRBJ2-5; CDR3aa: CASSLEQGPFRTQYF; CDR3nt: TGCGCCAGCAGCCTGGAACAGGGGCCCTTTAGGACCCAGTACTTC
v_gene: TRBV6-5; d_gene: NA; abundance: once; j_gene: TRBJ2-3; CDR3aa: CASMLRASTDTQYF; CDR3nt: TGTGCCAGCATGTTACGGGCGAGCACAGATACGCAGTATTTT
v_gene: TRBV7-9; d_gene: NA; abundance: NA; j_gene: TRBJ2-5; CDR3aa: CASSQAQLQETQYF; CDR3nt: TGTGCCAGCAGCCAGGCGCAGCTACAAGAGACCCAGTACTTC
v_gene: TRBV12-3/TRBV12-4; d_gene: NA; abundance: once; j_gene: TRBJ1-1; CDR3aa: CASSLGGTLNTEAFF; CDR3nt: TGTGCCAGCAGTTTAGGAGGGACCCTGAACACTGAAGCTTTCTTT
v_gene: TRBV29-1; d_gene: NA; abundance: NA; j_gene: TRBJ1-3; CDR3aa: CSVWSSGNTIYF; CDR3nt: TGCAGCGTTTGGTCCTCTGGAAACACCATATATTTT
v_gene: TRBV7-9; d_gene: TRBD1; abundance: few; j_gene: TRBJ2-7; CDR3aa: CASSLAGTGAYEQYF; CDR3nt: TGTGCCAGCAGCTTAGCCGGGACAGGAGCCTACGAGCAGTACTTC
v_gene: TRBV9; d_gene: NA; abundance: NA; j_gene: TRBJ1-4; CDR3aa: CASSVGRRNEKLFF; CDR3nt: TGTGCCAGCAGCGTTGGGAGGCGCAATGAAAAACTGTTTTTT
v_gene: TRBV10-3; d_gene: NA; abundance: NA; j_gene: TRBJ2-1; CDR3aa: CAISESAGPAAEQFF; CDR3nt: TGTGCCATCAGTGAGTCCGCAGGGCCAGCGGCTGAGCAGTTCTTC
v_gene: TRBV6-2/TRBV6-3; d_gene: NA; abundance: NA; j_gene: TRBJ2-7; CDR3aa: CASSYRAQQYF; CDR3nt: TGTGCCAGCAGTTACAGGGCTCAGCAGTACTTC
v_gene: TRBV5-1; d_gene: NA; abundance: NA; j_gene: TRBJ2-1; CDR3aa: CASSRLPWAYNEQFF; CDR3nt: TGCGCCAGCAGCCGTCTTCCGTGGGCCTACAATGAGCAGTTCTTC
v_gene: TRBV12-3/TRBV12-4; d_gene: NA; abundance: NA; j_gene: TRBJ2-7; CDR3aa: CASSTLTSYEQYF; CDR3nt: TGTGCCAGCAGTACATTAACCTCTTACGAGCAGTACTTC
v_gene: TRBV7-2; d_gene: NA; abundance: NA; j_gene: TRBJ2-1; CDR3aa: CASSLRLREQFF; CDR3nt: TGTGCCAGCAGCTTAAGACTTAGAGAGCAGTTCTTC
v_gene: TRBV15; d_gene: NA; abundance: NA; j_gene: TRBJ2-1; CDR3aa: CATSISGAWEQFF; CDR3nt: TGTGCCACCAGCATATCAGGGGCTTGGGAGCAGTTCTTC
v_gene: TRBV7-3; d_gene: NA; abundance: NA; j_gene: TRBJ2-1; CDR3aa: CASSLGGFQEHNEQFF; CDR3nt: TGTGCCAGCAGCTTAGGGGGATTTCAGGAACACAATGAGCAGTTCTTC
v_gene: TRBV6-5; d_gene: NA; abundance: once; j_gene: TRBJ1-5; CDR3aa: CASSPDRNHNQPQHF; CDR3nt: TGTGCCAGCAGCCCGGACCGAAACCACAATCAGCCCCAGCATTTT
v_gene: TRBV29-1; d_gene: NA; abundance: NA; j_gene: TRBJ1-1; CDR3aa: CSASLINRERTEAFF; CDR3nt: TGCAGCGCCTCACTGATCAACAGGGAGCGGACTGAAGCTTTCTTT
v_gene: TRBV20-1; d_gene: TRBD1; abundance: NA; j_gene: TRBJ2-7; CDR3aa: CSARDSGQGFYEQYF; CDR3nt: TGCAGTGCTAGAGATTCTGGACAGGGGTTTTACGAGCAGTACTTC
v_gene: TRBV20-1; d_gene: TRBD1; abundance: NA; j_gene: TRBJ2-5; CDR3aa: CSALTGWETQYF; CDR3nt: TGCAGTGCCCTGACAGGGTGGGAGACCCAGTACTTC
v_gene: TRBV25-1; d_gene: NA; abundance: NA; j_gene: TRBJ1-5; CDR3aa: CASSESEGRKPQHF; CDR3nt: TGTGCCAGCAGTGAATCTGAGGGGAGGAAGCCCCAGCATTTT
v_gene: TRBV4-2; d_gene: TRBD1; abundance: NA; j_gene: TRBJ1-2; CDR3aa: CASSQGTGEGYTF; CDR3nt: TGTGCCAGCAGCCAGGGGACAGGGGAAGGCTACACCTTC
v_gene: TRBV27; d_gene: NA; abundance: NA; j_gene: TRBJ2-7; CDR3aa: CASRASSYEQYF; CDR3nt: TGTGCCAGCCGTGCTTCTTCCTACGAGCAGTACTTC
v_gene: TRBV20-1; d_gene: NA; abundance: NA; j_gene: TRBJ1-5; CDR3aa: CSARVGASWGNQPQHF; CDR3nt: TGCAGTGCTAGAGTCGGGGCCTCTTGGGGCAATCAGCCCCAGCATTTT
v_gene: TRBV29-1; d_gene: TRBD2; abundance: NA; j_gene: TRBJ2-7; CDR3aa: CSVTGTSGPETLYEQYF; CDR3nt: TGCAGCGTTACCGGGACTAGCGGCCCAGAAACGCTCTACGAGCAGTACTTC
v_gene: TRBV20-1; d_gene: TRBD1; abundance: NA; j_gene: TRBJ2-7; CDR3aa: CSARDRGPTYEQYF; CDR3nt: TGCAGTGCTAGGGACAGGGGACCTACCTACGAGCAGTACTTC
v_gene: TRBV20-1; d_gene: NA; abundance: NA; j_gene: TRBJ1-1; CDR3aa: CSARPTENTEAFF; CDR3nt: TGCAGTGCTAGACCGACCGAGAACACTGAAGCTTTCTTT
v_gene: TRBV20-1; d_gene: TRBD2; abundance: NA; j_gene: TRBJ2-7; CDR3aa: CSGSRGGAYEQYF; CDR3nt: TGCAGTGGCTCCCGCGGGGGGGCCTACGAGCAGTACTTC
v_gene: TRBV7-9; d_gene: NA; abundance: NA; j_gene: TRBJ1-6; CDR3aa: CAGLEGGNSPLHF; CDR3nt: TGTGCCGGACTTGAAGGCGGTAATTCACCCCTCCACTTT
v_gene: TRBV20-1; d_gene: NA; abundance: NA; j_gene: TRBJ2-3; CDR3aa: CSARKSQVSDTQYF; CDR3nt: TGCAGTGCTAGAAAAAGCCAGGTTTCAGATACGCAGTATTTT
v_gene: TRBV24-1; d_gene: NA; abundance: NA; j_gene: TRBJ1-5; CDR3aa: CATSQGGNQPQHF; CDR3nt: TGTGCCACCAGCCAGGGAGGCAATCAGCCCCAGCATTTT
v_gene: TRBV20-1; d_gene: NA; abundance: NA; j_gene: TRBJ2-6; CDR3aa: CSALDPREANVLTF; CDR3nt: TGCAGTGCACTCGACCCGCGGGAGGCCAACGTCCTGACTTTC
v_gene: TRBV6-2/TRBV6-3; d_gene: NA; abundance: NA; j_gene: TRBJ1-4; CDR3aa: CASQTANEKLFF; CDR3nt: TGTGCCAGCCAGACAGCTAATGAAAAACTGTTTTTT
v_gene: TRBV5-4; d_gene: NA; abundance: NA; j_gene: TRBJ2-7; CDR3aa: CASSQSGVSYEQYF; CDR3nt: TGTGCCAGCAGCCAATCCGGGGTCTCCTACGAGCAGTACTTC
v_gene: TRBV29-1; d_gene: NA; abundance: NA; j_gene: TRBJ2-5; CDR3aa: CSVVREETQYF; CDR3nt: TGCAGCGTTGTCAGGGAGGAGACCCAGTACTTC
v_gene: TRBV6-6; d_gene: NA; abundance: few; j_gene: TRBJ2-7; CDR3aa: CASSYSPGEQYF; CDR3nt: TGTGCCAGCAGTTACTCACCCGGCGAGCAGTACTTC
v_gene: TRBV29-1; d_gene: NA; abundance: NA; j_gene: TRBJ2-5; CDR3aa: CSATSGETQYF; CDR3nt: TGCAGCGCCACCAGTGGGGAGACCCAGTACTTC
v_gene: TRBV4-3; d_gene: NA; abundance: NA; j_gene: TRBJ2-3; CDR3aa: CASSQDLGFTDTQYF; CDR3nt: TGCGCCAGCAGCCAAGACTTAGGGTTCACAGATACGCAGTATTTT
v_gene: TRBV6-1; d_gene: TRBD1; abundance: NA; j_gene: TRBJ2-7; CDR3aa: CASSPTGQGNEQYF; CDR3nt: TGTGCCAGCAGTCCCACGGGACAGGGTAACGAGCAGTACTTC